These 13 T cell receptor beta chains came from one sample sequenced in a study of cytotoxic CD8 clonotypes in ibrutinib-treated CLL. Profiling relied on immunoSEQ multiplex PCR, and the TCRdb table lists in-frame clones only, not all of them. The table records 300,000 to 350,000 clones, almost 80% of them present only once. Material: PBMCs, obtained before ibrutinib treatment. The origin of the receptors is a human donor with chronic lymphocytic leukemia.

Notes on this clone: One end of the junction varies from germline; a read error may be responsible. The V gene is TRBV13, the J gene TRBJ2-3, with TRBD1 matching over 7 bases. The germline CDR1 and CDR2 sequences are PRHDT and FYEKMQ (reference sequence). This CDR3 contains 15 residues. In DNA, the CDR3 is TGTGCCAGCAGCCTAGGGACAGCTAGCACAGATACGCAGTATTTT. Its protein product is CASSLGTASTDTQYF. Combining the CDR3 with reference TRBV13 and TRBJ2-3 gives the whole variable domain AAGVIQSPRHLIKEKRETATLKCYPIPRHDTVYWYQQGPGQDPQFLISFYEKMQSDKGSIPDRFSAQQFSDYHSELNMSSLELGDSALYFCASSLGTASTDTQYFGPGTRLTVL.

This clone was picked up one time. The chain has TRBV28 and TRBJ2-3; D is unresolved. The V end lost 5 bases, the J end lost 0 bases, and 3 bases lay between the germline ends. Germline-derived CDR1 and CDR2 are MDHEN and SYDVKM. The CDR3 has 12 residues. DNA for the CDR3: TGTGCCAGCAGTATAAGCACAGATACGCAGTATTTT. The encoded protein is CASSISTDTQYF. The variable domain in full, completed from reference TRBV28 and TRBJ2-3, reads DVKVTQSSRYLVKRTGEKVFLECVQDMDHENMFWYRQDPGLGLRLIYFSYDVKMKEKGDIPEGYSVSREKKERFSLILESASTNQTSMYLCASSISTDTQYFGPGTRLTVL.

A note on this clone: Other DNA sequences in this sample translate to the same CDR3. This chain links TRBV4-2 with TRBJ2-6; D is ambiguous. CDR1 and CDR2 from the germline V gene are LGHNA and YNFKEQ. Trimming shortened V by 0 bases and J by 0 bases, and 6 bases separated the two germline ends. This CDR3 has 16 residues. In DNA, the CDR3 is TGTGCCAGCAGCCAAGATCTGGGCTCTGGGGCCAACGTCCTGACTTTC. This sequence encodes CASSQDLGSGANVLTF.

The chain has TRBV9 and TRBJ2-7; the match to TRBD2 covers 10 bases. Germline CDR1 SGDLS, CDR2 YYNGEE. V gave up 4 bases and J gave up 5 bases; unmatched junction bases: 6. The CDR3 extends over 14 amino acids. This CDR3 reads CASSLSGRANEQYF. CDR3 nucleotides: TGTGCCAGCAGCTTGAGCGGGAGGGCCAACGAGCAGTACTTC.

This clone has a single count. The J gene is TRBJ1-2, the V gene TRBV29-1; 9 bases match TRBD1. Germline CDR1 SQVTM, CDR2 ANQGSEA. Losses at the gene ends were 3 bases for V and 8 bases for J; bases not matched to a gene: 4. This CDR3 is 12 amino acids long. For the CDR3, the DNA is TGCAGCGTTGACGGGACAGGGCGAGGCTACACCTTC. Its protein product is CSVDGTGRGYTF. Based on the CDR3 plus reference TRBV29-1 and TRBJ1-2, the full variable domain is SAVISQKPSRDICQRGTSLTIQCQVDSQVTMMFWYRQQPGQSLTLIATANQGSEATYESGFVIDKFPISRPNLTFSTLTVSNMSPEDSSIYLCSVDGTGRGYTFGSGTRLTVV.

The chain combines TRBV7-3 with TRBJ2-2; no clear D gene. The CDR3 length is 12 residues. Looked up from germline, CDR1 is SGHTA and CDR2 is FQGTGA. V lost 8 bases and J lost 2, with 6 bases in between. The CDR3 sequence: CASRRNTGELFF. The CDR3 DNA reads as TGTGCCAGCCGCAGAAACACCGGGGAGCTGTTTTTT.

This chain uses TRBV11-3 with TRBJ1-2; D ambiguous. This CDR3 region has 13 residues. From germline, CDR1 is SGHNT and CDR2 YENEEA. With 6 bases removed from V and 0 bases from J, the gap between germline ends came to 8 bases. CDR3 DNA: TGTGCCAGCAGTAAAGGTACTAACTATGGCTACACCTTC. Translated: CASSKGTNYGYTF. Combining the CDR3 with reference TRBV11-3 and TRBJ1-2 gives the whole variable domain EAGVVQSPRYKIIEKKQPVAFWCNPISGHNTLYWYLQNLGQGPELLIRYENEEAVDDSQLPKDRFSAERLKGVDSTLKIQPAELGDSAVYLCASSKGTNYGYTFGSGTRLTVV.

This chain's CDR3 is CASRFGREGHNEQFF. Written as DNA, the CDR3 is TGTGCCAGCAGGTTCGGGCGGGAGGGGCACAATGAGCAGTTCTTC. The rearrangement joins TRBV2 to TRBJ2-1, with 9 nucleotides matching TRBD2. V shed 6 bases, J shed 5 bases, and the junction held 8 bases outside the gene matches. CDR3 length: 15 amino acids. Germline values: CDR1 SNHLY, CDR2 FYNNEI.

The chain joins TRBV5-1 to TRBJ2-2, with 9 positions matching TRBD1. The CDR3 is 15 residues long. Germline CDR1 is SGHRS and CDR2 is YFSETQ. V was clipped by 1 base and J by 3 bases; unmatched bases: 1. CDR3 loop: CASSLTGGDTGELFF. The CDR3 DNA follows: TGCGCCAGCAGCTTGACAGGGGGCGACACCGGGGAGCTGTTTTTT.

The chain couples TRBV7-3 to TRBJ1-1; D possibly corresponds to TRBD1 (5 bases). The germline gives CDR1 SGHTA, CDR2 FQGTGA. The V and J ends lost 6 bases and 4 bases respectively, with 12 bases between them. This CDR3 has 13 amino acids. In DNA, the CDR3 is TGTGCCAGCAGTGGGGACCCACGCACTGAAGCTTTCTTT. It codes for CASSGDPRTEAFF.

The chain uses TRBV4-1 and TRBJ1-2; TRBD1 is a possible D gene (6 bases). Germline CDR1 reads MGHRA; CDR2 reads YSYEKL. Trimming left V 0 bases short and J 3 bases short, with 20 bases between. This CDR3 has 18 residues. The CDR3 DNA is TGCGCCAGCAGCCAAGAGACCCTCGGGACAAACCTCTACTATGGCTACACCTTC. Protein product: CASSQETLGTNLYYGYTF.

V is TRBV14 and J is TRBJ1-2; weak D call: TRBD1 (6 bases). The germline V gene encodes CDR1 SGHDN and CDR2 FVKESK. Trimming stripped 5 bases from V and 5 bases from J, with 12 bases between. This CDR3 spans 13 amino acids. Written as DNA, the CDR3 is TGTGCCAGCAGCTTTACAGGGAAATATGGCTACACCTTC. Translating it yields CASSFTGKYGYTF.

The gene calls are TRBV29-1 and TRBJ2-1, with 12 bases that match TRBD2. J lost 5 bases, V lost 7 bases, and 6 bases had no gene match. The CDR3 is 14 amino acids. Per germline, CDR1 SQVTM and CDR2 ANQGSEA. The CDR3 region has the DNA TGCAGCGCTTGGACTAGCGGGGTGGACAATGAGCAGTTCTTC. Its protein is CSAWTSGVDNEQFF.